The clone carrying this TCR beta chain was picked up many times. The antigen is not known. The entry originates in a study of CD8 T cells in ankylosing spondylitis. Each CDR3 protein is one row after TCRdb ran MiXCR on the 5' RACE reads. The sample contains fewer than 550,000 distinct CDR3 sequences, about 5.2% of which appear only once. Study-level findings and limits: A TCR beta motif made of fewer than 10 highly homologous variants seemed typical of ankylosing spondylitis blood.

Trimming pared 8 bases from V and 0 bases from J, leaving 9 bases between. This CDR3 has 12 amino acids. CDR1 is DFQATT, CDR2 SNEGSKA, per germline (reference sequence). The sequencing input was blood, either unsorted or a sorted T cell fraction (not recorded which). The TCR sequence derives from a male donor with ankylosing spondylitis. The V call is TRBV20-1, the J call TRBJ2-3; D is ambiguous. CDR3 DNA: TGCAGTTCTGGGCCTAGCACAGATACGCAGTATTTT. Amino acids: CSSGPSTDTQYF.